This passage covers 15 T cell receptor beta chains from one sample sequenced in a study of blood T cell repertoires in COVID-19. This table comes from immunoSEQ multiplex PCR, and its TCRdb copy is limited to in-frame clones, with some not included. The table has approximately 74,000 clones, roughly 86% seen once; the top ten hold about 2.1%. The source material was peripheral blood. The source of these receptors is a woman aged 55-70 years with acute or convalescent COVID-19.

This clone was seen a handful of times. The rearrangement links TRBV19 to TRBJ1-5; tentatively, D is TRBD1 (6 bases). Trimming left V 1 base short and J 4 bases short, with 11 bases between. The CDR3 covers 15 residues. CDR1 is LNHDA, CDR2 SQIVND, per germline (reference sequence). The CDR3 sequence is CASSIGTGMNQPQHF. The CDR3 region has the DNA TGTGCCAGTAGTATAGGAACAGGGATGAATCAGCCCCAGCATTTT.

The V and J genes are TRBV4-2 and TRBJ2-1; TRBD2 matches 10 bases. The CDR3 runs to 16 residues. Looked up from germline, CDR1 is LGHNA and CDR2 is YNFKEQ. Trimming took 0 bases from V and 9 from J; bases not matched to a gene: 8. CDR3 coding DNA: TGTGCCAGCAGCCAAGATCCCGGGACTAGCGTAGGTGAGCAGTTCTTC. Encoded protein: CASSQDPGTSVGEQFF.

The chain recombines TRBV3-1 (or the pseudogene TRBV3-2) with TRBJ2-7; no firm D call. The CDR3 loop spans 13 amino acids. Per germline, CDR1 LGHDT and CDR2 YNNKEL (reference sequence). V shed 0 bases and J shed 9 bases, with 12 bases lying between them. CDR3 sequence (DNA): TGTGCCAGCAGCCAAGAGAGATGGGCTCCGCAGTACTTC. This codes for CASSQERWAPQYF.

Only one count was recorded for this clone. The J gene is TRBJ1-1, the V gene TRBV24-1, with 8 bases fitting TRBD1. The CDR3 is 15 residues long. Trimming removed 2 bases from V and 3 bases from J; junction bases left unmatched: 4. Germline V gives CDR1 KGHDR, CDR2 SFDVKD. DNA for the CDR3: TGTGCCACCAGTGATTCCGGACAGGGTTACACTGAAGCTTTCTTT. Protein: CATSDSGQGYTEAFF.

This chain joins TRBV6-6 and TRBJ2-3, with 7 positions matching TRBD1. Unmatched junction bases numbered 9, after V lost 8 bases and J lost 1 base. The CDR3 totals 15 residues. Looked up from germline, CDR1 is MNHNY and CDR2 is SVGAGI (reference sequence). This CDR3 is CASSLTGARTDTQYF. For the CDR3, the DNA is TGTGCCAGCTCCCTCACAGGGGCCCGCACAGATACGCAGTATTTT.

V gene TRBV28 combines with J gene TRBJ1-6; no definite D call. The germline V gene has CDR1 MDHEN and CDR2 SYDVKM. The germline V and J ends were trimmed by 6 bases and 0 bases, with 12 bases remaining between them. CDR3 length equals 16 residues. CDR3: CASSRVGSSYNSPLHF. The CDR3 DNA follows: TGTGCCAGCAGCCGAGTGGGGAGCTCCTATAATTCACCCCTCCACTTT.

The chain recombines TRBV2 with TRBJ1-1; D not certain. V gave up 5 bases and J gave up 1 base, with 8 bases separating them. The CDR3 has 13 residues. Germline V lookup: CDR1 SNHLY, CDR2 FYNNEI. The CDR3, as DNA: TGTGCCAGCAGTCGAGACAAGAACACTGAAGCTTTCTTT. It translates to CASSRDKNTEAFF. Variable domain in full (rest from reference TRBV2 and TRBJ1-1): EPEVTQTPSHQVTQMGQEVILRCVPISNHLYFYWYRQILGQKVEFLVSFYNNEISEKSEIFDDQFSVERPDGSNFTLKIRSTKLEDSAMYFCASSRDKNTEAFFGQGTRLTVV.

The CDR3 coding sequence is TGTGCCAGCAGCCAAGACCTCATTAGGCCCCAGCATTTT. Residues: CASSQDLIRPQHF. The gene calls are TRBV3-1 (or the pseudogene TRBV3-2) and TRBJ1-5; D is ambiguous. Trimming took off 0 bases at V and 9 bases at J, with 9 bases between the two ends. Per the germline V gene, CDR1 is LGHDT and CDR2 is YNNKEL (reference sequence). The CDR3 loop spans 13 amino acids.

The gene calls are TRBV28 and TRBJ2-1; D call uncertain. V gave up 3 bases and J gave up 9 bases, with 3 bases separating them. Germline values: CDR1 MDHEN, CDR2 SYDVKM. This CDR3 comprises 10 residues. The CDR3 is CASSFLEQFF. The CDR3 nucleotides are TGTGCCAGCAGTTTCCTTGAGCAGTTCTTC.

The rearrangement links TRBV23-1 to TRBJ2-1, with 12 bases matching TRBD1. TRBV23-1 is an open reading frame, and its role is uncertain. The J segment lost 10 bases and the V segment lost 3 bases, leaving 10 bases of the junction unmatched. The CDR3 covers 16 residues. The CDR3 DNA reads TGCGCCAGCAGTCACAATTTCCGGGACAGGGGGCGGGAGCAGTTCTTC. Encoded protein: CASSHNFRDRGREQFF.

The gene calls are TRBV28 and TRBJ1-5, with D maybe TRBD1 (6 bases). The CDR3 is 13 residues long. Trimming left V 6 bases short and J 9 bases short, with 15 bases between. Per the germline V gene, CDR1 is MDHEN and CDR2 is SYDVKM. CDR3 in amino acids: CASRGHPGLPQHF. CDR3 coding DNA: TGTGCCAGCAGGGGACATCCCGGTCTGCCCCAGCATTTT.

The V gene is TRBV18, the J gene TRBJ2-7; 10 bases match TRBD2. CDR3 length: 15 amino acids. Trimming cost V 2 bases and J 2 bases; bases outside gene matches: 3. Germline V gene sequence: CDR1 KGHSH, CDR2 LQKENI. In DNA form, the CDR3 reads TGTGCCAGCTCACCAGCAGCGGGAGGGACCTACGAGCAGTACTTC. Protein sequence: CASSPAAGGTYEQYF.

Only one count was recorded for this clone. The CDR3 DNA sequence: TGTGCCAGTAGTATATCAAGCAGGGGAAATGAAAAACTGTTTTTT. It yields the protein CASSISSRGNEKLFF. The rearrangement links TRBV19 to TRBJ1-4, with a tentative D call TRBD1 (6 bases). V lost 2 bases to trimming and J lost 5 bases, with 12 bases between them. The CDR3 sequence is 15 residues long. Germline CDR1 is LNHDA and CDR2 is SQIVND (reference sequence).

The V call is TRBV7-9, the J call TRBJ2-1, with 9 bases aligning to TRBD2. The CDR3 contains 14 residues. Germline V lookup: CDR1 SEHNR, CDR2 FQNEAQ (reference sequence). After removal of 5 bases from V and 9 bases from J, the junction contained 8 bases not matched to a gene. This chain's CDR3 is CASSPGTSRGEQFF. In DNA, the CDR3 is TGTGCCAGCAGCCCCGGGACTAGCCGGGGTGAGCAGTTCTTC.

The rearrangement links TRBV28 to TRBJ1-2, with a tentative D call TRBD1 (5 bases). Between the trimmed V and J ends, which lost 6 bases and 2 bases, there was a span of 13 bases. The CDR3 extends over 14 amino acids. CDR1 is MDHEN, CDR2 SYDVKM, per germline. The CDR3 nucleotides read TGTGCCAGCAGCCAAGGGGCGACGAACTATGGCTACACCTTC. This translates into CASSQGATNYGYTF.